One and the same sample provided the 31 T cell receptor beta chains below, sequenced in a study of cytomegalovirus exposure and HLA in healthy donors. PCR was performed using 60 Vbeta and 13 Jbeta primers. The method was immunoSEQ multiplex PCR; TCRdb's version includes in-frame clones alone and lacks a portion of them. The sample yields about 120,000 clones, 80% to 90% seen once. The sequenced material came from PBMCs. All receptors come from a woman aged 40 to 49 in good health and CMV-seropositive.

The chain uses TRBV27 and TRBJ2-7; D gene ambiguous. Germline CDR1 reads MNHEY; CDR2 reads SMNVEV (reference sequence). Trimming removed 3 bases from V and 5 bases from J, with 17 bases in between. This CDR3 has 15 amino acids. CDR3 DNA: TGTGCCAGCAGTTTGTACACGTCACCGTCCCACGAGCAGTACTTC. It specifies CASSLYTSPSHEQYF.

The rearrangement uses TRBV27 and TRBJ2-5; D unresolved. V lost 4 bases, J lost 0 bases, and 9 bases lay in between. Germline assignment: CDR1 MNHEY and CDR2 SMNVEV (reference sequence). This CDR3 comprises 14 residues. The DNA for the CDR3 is TGTGCCAGCAGTTACAAACCGTACCAAGAGACCCAGTACTTC. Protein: CASSYKPYQETQYF.

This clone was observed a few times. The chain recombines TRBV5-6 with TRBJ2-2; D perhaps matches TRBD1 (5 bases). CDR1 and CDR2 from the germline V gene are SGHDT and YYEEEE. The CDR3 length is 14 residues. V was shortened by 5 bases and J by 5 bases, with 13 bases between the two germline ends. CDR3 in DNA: TGTGCCAGCAGAGTAACAGGATTAACCGGGGAGCTGTTTTTT. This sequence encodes CASRVTGLTGELFF.

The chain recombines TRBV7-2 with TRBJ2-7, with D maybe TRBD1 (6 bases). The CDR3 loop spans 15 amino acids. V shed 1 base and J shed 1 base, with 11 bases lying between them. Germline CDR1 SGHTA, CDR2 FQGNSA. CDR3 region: CASSLVSTGSYEQYF. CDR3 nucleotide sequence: TGTGCCAGCAGCTTAGTTTCGACAGGATCCTACGAGCAGTACTTC.

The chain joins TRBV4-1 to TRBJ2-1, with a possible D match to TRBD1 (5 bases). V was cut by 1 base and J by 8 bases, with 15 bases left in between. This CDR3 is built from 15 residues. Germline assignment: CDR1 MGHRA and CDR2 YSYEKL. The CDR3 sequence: CASSQAGLVSDEQFF. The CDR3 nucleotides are TGCGCCAGCAGCCAAGCAGGGCTGGTGTCGGATGAGCAGTTCTTC.

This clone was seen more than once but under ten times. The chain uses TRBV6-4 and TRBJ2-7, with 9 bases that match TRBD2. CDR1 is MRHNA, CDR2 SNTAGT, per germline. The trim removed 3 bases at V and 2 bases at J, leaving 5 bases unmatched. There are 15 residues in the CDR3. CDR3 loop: CASSERAGGTYEQYF. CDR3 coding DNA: TGTGCCAGCAGTGAACGAGCGGGAGGAACCTACGAGCAGTACTTC.

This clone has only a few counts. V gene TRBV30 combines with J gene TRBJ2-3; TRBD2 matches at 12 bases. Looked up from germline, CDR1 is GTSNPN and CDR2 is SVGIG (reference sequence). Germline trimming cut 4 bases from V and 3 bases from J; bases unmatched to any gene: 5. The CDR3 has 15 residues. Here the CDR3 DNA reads TGTGCCTGGAATCTAGCGGGAGGGCCGACAGATACGCAGTATTTT. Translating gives CAWNLAGGPTDTQYF. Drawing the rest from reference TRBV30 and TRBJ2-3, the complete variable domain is SQTIHQWPATLVQPVGSPLSLECTVEGTSNPNLYWYRQAAGRGLQLLFYSVGIGQISSEVPQNLSASRPQDRQFILSSKKLLLSDSGFYLCAWNLAGGPTDTQYFGPGTRLTVL.

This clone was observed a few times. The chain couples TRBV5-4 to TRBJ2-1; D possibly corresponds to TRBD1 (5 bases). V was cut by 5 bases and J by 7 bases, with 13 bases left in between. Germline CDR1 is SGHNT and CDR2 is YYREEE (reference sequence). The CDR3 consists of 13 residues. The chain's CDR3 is CASRNRILNEQFF. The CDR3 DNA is TGTGCCAGCAGAAACAGGATTTTGAATGAGCAGTTCTTC.

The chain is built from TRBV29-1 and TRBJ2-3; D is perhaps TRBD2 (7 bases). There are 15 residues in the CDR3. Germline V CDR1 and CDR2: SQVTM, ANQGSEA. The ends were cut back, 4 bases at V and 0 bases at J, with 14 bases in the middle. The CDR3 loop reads CSVVLRGGSTDTQYF. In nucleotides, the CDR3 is TGCAGCGTTGTCCTGAGGGGGGGGAGCACAGATACGCAGTATTTT.

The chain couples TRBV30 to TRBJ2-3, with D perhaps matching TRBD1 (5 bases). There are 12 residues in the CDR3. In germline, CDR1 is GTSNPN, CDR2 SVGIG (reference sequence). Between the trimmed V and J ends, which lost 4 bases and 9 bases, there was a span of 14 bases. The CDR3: CAWKRTSHTQYF. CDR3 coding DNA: TGTGCCTGGAAACGGACATCTCACACGCAGTATTTT.

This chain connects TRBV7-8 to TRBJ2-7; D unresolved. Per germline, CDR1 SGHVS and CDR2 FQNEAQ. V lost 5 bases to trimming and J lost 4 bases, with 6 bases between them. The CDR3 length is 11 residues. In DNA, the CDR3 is TGTGCCAGCAGCATAAATTACGAGCAGTACTTC. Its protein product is CASSINYEQYF.

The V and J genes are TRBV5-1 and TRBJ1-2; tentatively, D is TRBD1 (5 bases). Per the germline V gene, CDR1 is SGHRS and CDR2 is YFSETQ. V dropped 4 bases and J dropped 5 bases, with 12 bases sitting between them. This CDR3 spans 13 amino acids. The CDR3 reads CASSGTGVYGYTF. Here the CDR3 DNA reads TGCGCCAGCAGCGGCACAGGAGTTTATGGCTACACCTTC. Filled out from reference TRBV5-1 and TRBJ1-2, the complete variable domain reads KAGVTQTPRYLIKTRGQQVTLSCSPISGHRSVSWYQQTPGQGLQFLFEYFSETQRNKGNFPGRFSGRQFSNSRSEMNVSTLELGDSALYLCASSGTGVYGYTFGSGTRLTVV.

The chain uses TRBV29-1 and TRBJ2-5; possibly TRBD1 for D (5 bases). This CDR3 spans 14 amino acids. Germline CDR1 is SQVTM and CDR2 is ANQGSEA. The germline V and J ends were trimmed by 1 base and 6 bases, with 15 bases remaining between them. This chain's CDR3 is CSVEGGRVDKTQYF. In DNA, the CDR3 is TGCAGCGTTGAAGGAGGCAGGGTGGATAAGACCCAGTACTTC. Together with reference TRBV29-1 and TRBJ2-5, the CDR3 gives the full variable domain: SAVISQKPSRDICQRGTSLTIQCQVDSQVTMMFWYRQQPGQSLTLIATANQGSEATYESGFVIDKFPISRPNLTFSTLTVSNMSPEDSSIYLCSVEGGRVDKTQYFGPGTRLLVL.

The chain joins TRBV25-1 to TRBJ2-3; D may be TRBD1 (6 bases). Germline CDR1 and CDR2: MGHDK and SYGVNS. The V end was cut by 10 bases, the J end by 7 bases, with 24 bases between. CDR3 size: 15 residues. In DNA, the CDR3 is TGTGCCACCAGGCGGGCAGGGGTTACAATTAATACGCAGTATTTT. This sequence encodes CATRRAGVTINTQYF.

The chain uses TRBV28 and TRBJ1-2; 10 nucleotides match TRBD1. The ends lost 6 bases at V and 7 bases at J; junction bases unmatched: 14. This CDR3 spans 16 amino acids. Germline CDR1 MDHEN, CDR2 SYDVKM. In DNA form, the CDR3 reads TGTGCCAGCAGACTACCCGGGACAGGGGTTATGGGTGGCTACACCTTC. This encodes CASRLPGTGVMGGYTF.

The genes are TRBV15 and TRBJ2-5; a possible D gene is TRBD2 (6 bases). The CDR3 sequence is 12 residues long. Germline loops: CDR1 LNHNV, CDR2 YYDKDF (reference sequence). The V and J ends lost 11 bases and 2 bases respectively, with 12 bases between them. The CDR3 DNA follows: TGTGCCGTACGCCGGGGGCAAGAGACCCAGTACTTC. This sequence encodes CAVRRGQETQYF.

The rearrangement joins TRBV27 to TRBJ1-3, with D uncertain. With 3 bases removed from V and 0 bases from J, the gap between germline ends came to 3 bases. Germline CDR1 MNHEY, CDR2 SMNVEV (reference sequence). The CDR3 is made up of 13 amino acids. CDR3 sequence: CASSFNSGNTIYF. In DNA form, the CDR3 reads TGTGCCAGCAGTTTCAACTCTGGAAACACCATATATTTT.

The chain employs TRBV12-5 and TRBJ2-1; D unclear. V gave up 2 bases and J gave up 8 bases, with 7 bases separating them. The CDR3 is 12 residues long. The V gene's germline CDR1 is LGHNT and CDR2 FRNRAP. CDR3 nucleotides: TGTGCTAGTGGTTTGTCCCTCTATGAGCAGTTCTTC. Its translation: CASGLSLYEQFF.

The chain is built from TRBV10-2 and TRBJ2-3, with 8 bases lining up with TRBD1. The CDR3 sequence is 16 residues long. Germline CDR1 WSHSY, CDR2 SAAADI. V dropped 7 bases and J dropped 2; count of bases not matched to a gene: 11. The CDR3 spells CASIRVGQGNTDTQYF. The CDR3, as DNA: TGCGCCAGCATTAGAGTCGGACAGGGTAACACAGATACGCAGTATTTT.

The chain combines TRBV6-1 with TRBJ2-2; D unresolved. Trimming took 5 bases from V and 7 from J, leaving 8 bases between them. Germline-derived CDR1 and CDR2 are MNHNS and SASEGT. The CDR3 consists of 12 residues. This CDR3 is CASSPGYGELFF. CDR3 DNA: TGTGCCAGCAGTCCAGGTTACGGGGAGCTGTTTTTT.

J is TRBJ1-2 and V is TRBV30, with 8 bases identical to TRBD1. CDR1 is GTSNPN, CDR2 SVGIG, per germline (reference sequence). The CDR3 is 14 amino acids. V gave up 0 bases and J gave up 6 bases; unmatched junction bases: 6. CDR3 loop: CAWSVDRGPNGYTF. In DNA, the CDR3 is TGTGCCTGGAGTGTAGACAGGGGCCCCAATGGCTACACCTTC.

The CDR3 region is CAISGDSRGAGELFF. DNA of the CDR3: TGTGCCATCAGTGGGGACAGCCGAGGGGCCGGGGAGCTGTTTTTT. The chain links TRBV10-3 to TRBJ2-2, with 7 bases identical to TRBD1. This CDR3 region has 15 residues. Germline trimming cut 4 bases from V and 6 bases from J; bases unmatched to any gene: 8. Germline lookup yields CDR1 ENHRY and CDR2 SYGVKD.

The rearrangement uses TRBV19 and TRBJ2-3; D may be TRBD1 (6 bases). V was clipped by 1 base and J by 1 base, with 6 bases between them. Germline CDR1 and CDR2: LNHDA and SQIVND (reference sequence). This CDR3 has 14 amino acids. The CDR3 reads CASSIGTGTDTQYF. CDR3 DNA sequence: TGTGCCAGTAGTATAGGGACAGGCACAGATACGCAGTATTTT.

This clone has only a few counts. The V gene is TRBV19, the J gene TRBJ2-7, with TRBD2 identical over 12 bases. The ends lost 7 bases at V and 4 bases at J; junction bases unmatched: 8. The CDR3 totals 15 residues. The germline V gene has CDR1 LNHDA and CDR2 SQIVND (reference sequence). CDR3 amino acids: CASTRTSGMRYEQYF. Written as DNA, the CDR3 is TGTGCCAGTACTAGGACTAGCGGGATGCGATACGAGCAGTACTTC.

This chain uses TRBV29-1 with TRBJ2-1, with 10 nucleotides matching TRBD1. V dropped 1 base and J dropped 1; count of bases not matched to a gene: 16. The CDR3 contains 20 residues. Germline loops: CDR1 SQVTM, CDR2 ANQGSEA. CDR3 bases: TGCAGCGTTGAAGGTCGGGACAGGGGAAGGCTAGCGTCTTCCTACAATGAGCAGTTCTTC. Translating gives CSVEGRDRGRLASSYNEQFF.

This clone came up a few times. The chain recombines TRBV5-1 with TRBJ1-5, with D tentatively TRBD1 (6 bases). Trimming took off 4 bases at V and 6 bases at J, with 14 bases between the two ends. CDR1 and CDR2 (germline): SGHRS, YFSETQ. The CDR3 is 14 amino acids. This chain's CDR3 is CASSPDGGRQPQHF. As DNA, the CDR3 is TGCGCCAGCAGCCCCGACGGGGGGCGTCAGCCCCAGCATTTT. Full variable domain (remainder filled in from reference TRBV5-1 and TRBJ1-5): KAGVTQTPRYLIKTRGQQVTLSCSPISGHRSVSWYQQTPGQGLQFLFEYFSETQRNKGNFPGRFSGRQFSNSRSEMNVSTLELGDSALYLCASSPDGGRQPQHFGDGTRLSIL.

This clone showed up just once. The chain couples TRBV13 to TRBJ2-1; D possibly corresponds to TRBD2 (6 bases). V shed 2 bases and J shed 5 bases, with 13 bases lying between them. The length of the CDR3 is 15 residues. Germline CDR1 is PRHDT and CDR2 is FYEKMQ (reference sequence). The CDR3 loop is CASSLSELANNEQFF. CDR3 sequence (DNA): TGTGCCAGCAGCTTAAGCGAACTAGCCAACAATGAGCAGTTCTTC.

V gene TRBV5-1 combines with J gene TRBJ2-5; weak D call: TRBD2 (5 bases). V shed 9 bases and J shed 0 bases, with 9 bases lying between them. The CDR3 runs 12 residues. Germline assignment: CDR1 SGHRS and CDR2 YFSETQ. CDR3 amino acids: CATRRDQETQYF. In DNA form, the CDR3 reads TGCGCCACTCGGCGGGACCAAGAGACCCAGTACTTC.

This CDR3 is CASSLDSSNQPQHF. DNA for the CDR3: TGTGCCAGCAGCTTAGACAGTAGCAATCAGCCCCAGCATTTT. The gene calls are TRBV7-2 and TRBJ1-5; D unclear. CDR1 and CDR2 (germline): SGHTA, FQGNSA. V was cut by 1 base and J by 0 bases, with 4 bases left in between. The CDR3 contains 14 residues.

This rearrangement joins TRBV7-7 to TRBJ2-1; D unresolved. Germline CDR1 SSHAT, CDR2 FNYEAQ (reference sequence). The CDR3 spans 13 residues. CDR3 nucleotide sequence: TGTGGAAATTCAACAGACCCCTACAATGAGCAGTTCTTC. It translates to CGNSTDPYNEQFF.

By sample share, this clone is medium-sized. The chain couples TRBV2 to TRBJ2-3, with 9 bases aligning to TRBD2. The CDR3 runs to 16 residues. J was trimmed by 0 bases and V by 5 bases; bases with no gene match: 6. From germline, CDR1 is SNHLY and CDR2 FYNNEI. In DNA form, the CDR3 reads TGTGCCAGCAGTAAAGGACTAGCGTCTAGCACAGATACGCAGTATTTT. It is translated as CASSKGLASSTDTQYF.